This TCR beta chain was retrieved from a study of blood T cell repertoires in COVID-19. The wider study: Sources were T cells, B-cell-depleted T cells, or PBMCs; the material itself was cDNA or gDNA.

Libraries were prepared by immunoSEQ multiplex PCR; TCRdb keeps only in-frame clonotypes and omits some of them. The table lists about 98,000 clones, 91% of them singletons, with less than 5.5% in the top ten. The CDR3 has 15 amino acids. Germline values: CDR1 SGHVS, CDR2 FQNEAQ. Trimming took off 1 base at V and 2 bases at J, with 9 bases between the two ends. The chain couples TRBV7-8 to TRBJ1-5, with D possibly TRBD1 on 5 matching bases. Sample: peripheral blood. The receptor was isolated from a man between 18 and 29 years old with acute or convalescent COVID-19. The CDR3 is CASSLGRVGNQPQHF. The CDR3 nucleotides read TGTGCCAGCAGCTTAGGCAGGGTAGGCAATCAGCCCCAGCATTTT.